This TCR beta chain emerged from a study of STAT3 mutations in large granular lymphocyte leukemia. On the study more broadly: Roughly two fifths of treated T-LGLL patients showed hematologic response to immunosuppression.

Assay used: immunoSEQ multiplex PCR; TCRdb lists only in-frame clones, some missing. The sample holds about 6,000 clones, approximately 30% seen once. The junction had 6 bases not matched to a gene; V was cut back by 3 bases and J by 7 bases. There are 14 residues in the CDR3. Germline CDR1 is LGHNA and CDR2 is YSLEER. As concerns this clone: Its target is not known.

Whole-study findings and limits: In T-cell large granular lymphocyte leukemia, about half of patients showed multiple immunodominant subclonotypes. In some patients, a small highly pathogenic clone possibly went undetected.

This clonotype was sampled from a woman aged 40 to 49 with T-cell large granular lymphocyte leukemia. Some clones in this sample may be carry-over from other donors' samples. Material for sequencing was peripheral blood mononuclear cells. V usage is TRBV4-3 and J usage is TRBJ1-2; 9 nucleotides align to TRBD1. The CDR3 nucleotides are TGCGCCAGCAGCCATGGGACAGGGCGGTTTGGCTACACCTTC. Its translation: CASSHGTGRFGYTF.